Listed here are 30 T cell receptor beta chains from one sample, sequenced in a study of blood T cell repertoires in COVID-19. Profiled with immunoSEQ multiplex PCR; TCRdb holds only in-frame clones, not every one. Of over 150,000 clones detected, 83% appear once; the ten largest clones hold 9% to 14%. The sample consisted of peripheral blood. The source is an older woman with COVID-19, enrolled during active disease.

The chain is built from TRBV7-6 and TRBJ1-2; possible D gene TRBD1, 6 bases. The CDR3 has 15 residues. Germline CDR1 is SGHVS and CDR2 is FNYEAQ. The ends were cut back, 3 bases at V and 4 bases at J, with 15 bases in the middle. CDR3 residues: CASSFRSGARYGYTF. CDR3 bases: TGTGCCAGCAGCTTTAGATCAGGGGCTCGCTATGGCTACACCTTC.

This clone was detected only once. This chain uses TRBV7-2 with TRBJ1-5; D might be TRBD1 (5 bases). Germline V CDR1 and CDR2: SGHTA, FQGNSA. Trimming took off 5 bases at V and 3 bases at J, with 14 bases between the two ends. The CDR3 contains 15 residues. The CDR3: CASSTSVGVNQPQHF. CDR3 DNA: TGTGCCAGCAGCACTAGCGTAGGGGTCAATCAGCCCCAGCATTTT.

This chain connects TRBV7-3 to TRBJ2-1; 7 positions agree with TRBD2. The CDR3 totals 14 residues. CDR1 and CDR2 (germline): SGHTA, FQGTGA. The V and J ends lost 1 base and 7 bases, in that order; junction bases with no gene match: 4. Written as DNA, the CDR3 is TGTGCCAGCAGCTTAATCCCTAGCGGAAATGAGCAGTTCTTC. Translating gives CASSLIPSGNEQFF.

This clone ranks as medium-sized. The chain couples TRBV25-1 to TRBJ2-2; D is uncertain. CDR1 and CDR2 (germline): MGHDK, SYGVNS. The CDR3 consists of 14 residues. Trimming shortened V by 1 base and J by 3 bases, and 6 bases separated the two germline ends. This CDR3 is CASSESADTGELFF. The CDR3 DNA sequence: TGTGCCAGCAGTGAATCTGCAGACACCGGGGAGCTGTTTTTT.

J is TRBJ1-4 and V is TRBV5-1, with D unclear. There are 15 residues in the CDR3. Germline lookup yields CDR1 SGHRS and CDR2 YFSETQ. Trimming took off 0 bases at V and 5 bases at J, with 11 bases between the two ends. The CDR3: CASSLGPRENEKLFF. For the CDR3, the DNA is TGCGCCAGCAGCTTGGGGCCTAGGGAGAATGAAAAACTGTTTTTT.

The chain is built from TRBV7-9 and TRBJ1-1, with TRBD1 matching over 7 bases. The CDR3 spans 14 residues. The V gene end was trimmed by 4 bases and the J gene end by 0 bases; junction bases not matched to a gene: 2. Germline V gene lookup returns CDR1 SEHNR and CDR2 FQNEAQ (reference sequence). The CDR3 loop reads CASSSGTVNTEAFF. The CDR3 bases are TGTGCCAGCAGCTCCGGGACAGTGAACACTGAAGCTTTCTTT.

The chain combines TRBV29-1 with TRBJ2-1; the D gene could be TRBD1 or TRBD2 (6 bases each). In germline, CDR1 is SQVTM, CDR2 ANQGSEA. Trimming stripped 7 bases from V and 10 bases from J, with 17 bases between. This CDR3 is 12 amino acids long. The CDR3 protein is CSAAGTIGEQFF. CDR3 nucleotide sequence: TGCAGCGCGGCGGGGACAATAGGCGAGCAGTTCTTC.

V gene TRBV19 combines with J gene TRBJ1-4, with 10 bases fitting TRBD1. Looked up from germline, CDR1 is LNHDA and CDR2 is SQIVND (reference sequence). The ends lost 6 bases at V and 7 bases at J; junction bases unmatched: 17. The CDR3 is 18 residues long. DNA for the CDR3: TGTGCCAGTAGGACCCGGACAGGGGGAGTCATAGGTCGTGAAAAACTGTTTTTT. It encodes CASRTRTGGVIGREKLFF.

The chain combines TRBV18 with TRBJ1-1; D call uncertain. The ends were cut back, 0 bases at V and 0 bases at J, with 14 bases in the middle. The CDR3 length is 17 residues. Germline values: CDR1 KGHSH, CDR2 LQKENI. The CDR3 DNA reads TGTGCCAGCTCACCACCGAACTTAAAGACATTGAACACTGAAGCTTTCTTT. Translating it yields CASSPPNLKTLNTEAFF. Full variable domain (missing parts from reference TRBV18 and TRBJ1-1): NAGVMQNPRHLVRRRGQEARLRCSPMKGHSHVYWYRQLPEEGLKFMVYLQKENIIDESGMPKERFSAEFPKEGPSILRIQQVVRGDSAAYFCASSPPNLKTLNTEAFFGQGTRLTVV.

The J gene is TRBJ1-2, the V gene TRBV3-1 (or the pseudogene TRBV3-2), with TRBD1 as a possible D gene (5 bases). The CDR3 is 13 residues long. Germline V CDR1 and CDR2: LGHDT, YNNKEL (reference sequence). Trimming left V 4 bases short and J 4 bases short, with 10 bases between. CDR3: CASSRGRGYGYTF. The CDR3 DNA follows: TGTGCCAGCAGCCGAGGGAGGGGCTATGGCTACACCTTC.

This clone was detected a few times. This chain uses TRBV5-1 with TRBJ2-1; a possible D gene is TRBD2 (5 bases). The CDR3 loop spans 13 amino acids. Germline lookup yields CDR1 SGHRS and CDR2 YFSETQ. With 7 bases removed from V and 5 bases from J, the gap between germline ends came to 13 bases. CDR3 coding DNA: TGCGCCAGCCGCCGGACTCAAGACAATGAGCAGTTCTTC. Translated, it gives CASRRTQDNEQFF. The full variable domain, its missing parts supplied by reference TRBV5-1 and TRBJ2-1, is KAGVTQTPRYLIKTRGQQVTLSCSPISGHRSVSWYQQTPGQGLQFLFEYFSETQRNKGNFPGRFSGRQFSNSRSEMNVSTLELGDSALYLCASRRTQDNEQFFGPGTRLTVL.

The J gene is TRBJ1-6, the V gene TRBV27, with D possibly being TRBD1 (5 bases). V shed 2 bases and J shed 10 bases, with 12 bases lying between them. There are 14 residues in the CDR3. CDR1 is MNHEY, CDR2 SMNVEV, per germline (reference sequence). CDR3: CASSLPGRESPLHF. The CDR3 nucleotides read TGTGCCAGCAGTTTACCAGGGAGGGAGTCACCCCTCCACTTT.

The J gene is TRBJ1-2, the V gene TRBV18; no clear D gene. CDR3 length: 18 amino acids. With 1 base removed from V and 4 bases from J, the gap between germline ends came to 22 bases. Germline V gives CDR1 KGHSH, CDR2 LQKENI. The CDR3: CASSPLSDNAKNPYGYTF. CDR3 sequence (DNA): TGTGCCAGCTCACCACTTTCCGACAACGCAAAGAATCCCTATGGCTACACCTTC.

Only a few counts were recorded for this clone. The rearrangement links TRBV7-3 to TRBJ2-1; tentatively, D is TRBD2 (7 bases). CDR1 is SGHTA, CDR2 FQGTGA, per germline. This CDR3 has 16 residues. V lost 5 bases and J lost 6, with 20 bases in between. The CDR3 region is CASSPQAGRGSNEQFF. The CDR3 DNA reads TGTGCCAGCAGCCCTCAAGCGGGAAGGGGGTCCAATGAGCAGTTCTTC.

This sequence joins TRBV14 and TRBJ2-2, with D unresolved. The CDR3 consists of 14 residues. The V and J ends lost 1 base and 5 bases respectively, with 8 bases between them. Germline V gene lookup returns CDR1 SGHDN and CDR2 FVKESK. Here the CDR3 reads CASSQVWRTGELFF. CDR3 DNA sequence: TGTGCCAGCAGCCAAGTTTGGCGGACCGGGGAGCTGTTTTTT.

This chain links TRBV7-2 with TRBJ2-1; 7 bases line up with TRBD2. The V gene's germline CDR1 is SGHTA and CDR2 FQGNSA. Losses at the gene ends were 3 bases for V and 6 bases for J; bases not matched to a gene: 5. The CDR3 totals 14 residues. CDR3 amino acids: CASSFKPGGNEQFF. The CDR3 DNA sequence: TGTGCCAGCAGCTTTAAGCCGGGGGGCAATGAGCAGTTCTTC.

The chain is built from TRBV25-1 and TRBJ2-2; 9 bases are shared with TRBD1. J gave up 5 bases and V 2 bases, and 9 bases lay outside the gene matches. The germline V gene has CDR1 MGHDK and CDR2 SYGVNS. The CDR3 totals 17 residues. CDR3 protein: CASSENKGQGKTGELFF. The CDR3 DNA follows: TGTGCCAGCAGTGAAAATAAGGGACAGGGAAAGACCGGGGAGCTGTTTTTT. Full variable domain (outside the CDR3, taken from reference TRBV25-1 and TRBJ2-2): EADIYQTPRYLVIGTGKKITLECSQTMGHDKMYWYQQDPGMELHLIHYSYGVNSTEKGDLSSESTVSRIRTEHFPLTLESARPSHTSQYLCASSENKGQGKTGELFFGEGSRLTVL.

V is TRBV25-1 and J is TRBJ2-2; D perhaps matches TRBD2 (5 bases). The V end lost 4 bases, the J end lost 7 bases, and 19 bases lay between the germline ends. Germline V lookup: CDR1 MGHDK, CDR2 SYGVNS. CDR3 length: 16 residues. This CDR3 reads CASSASGNLGLGELFF. CDR3 DNA: TGTGCCAGCAGTGCTTCCGGGAACCTGGGCCTCGGGGAGCTGTTTTTT.

This chain connects TRBV18 to TRBJ1-5, with 12 bases fitting TRBD1. The CDR3 has 16 residues. Germline values: CDR1 KGHSH, CDR2 LQKENI. Trimming at V came to 0 bases and at J to 7 bases, leaving 4 bases not matched to a gene. The CDR3 region has the DNA TGTGCCAGCTCACCACCGGGACAGGGGGCCAAGCAGCCCCAGCATTTT. This translates into CASSPPGQGAKQPQHF.

The chain joins TRBV27 to TRBJ2-7, with 8 bases fitting TRBD1. Germline CDR1 MNHEY, CDR2 SMNVEV (reference sequence). V trimming: 6 bases; J trimming: 6 bases; junction bases outside the gene matches: 19. CDR3 length: 17 amino acids. Here the CDR3 reads CASSLLTGGRSLGEQYF. The DNA for the CDR3 is TGTGCCAGCAGCCTCCTCACAGGGGGGCGAAGTCTAGGCGAGCAGTACTTC.

The chain is built from TRBV13 and TRBJ1-1; D not certain. Trimming stripped 5 bases from V and 10 bases from J, with 23 bases between. The length of the CDR3 is 15 residues. Germline values: CDR1 PRHDT, CDR2 FYEKMQ (reference sequence). CDR3 in DNA: TGTGCCAGCAGCCCGGTGGGCAGCCAATCACGACGAGCTTTCTTT. Its protein is CASSPVGSQSRRAFF.

This clone was detected many times. The chain uses TRBV19 and TRBJ2-7; TRBD1 aligns across 8 bases. The J segment lost 6 bases and the V segment lost 3 bases, leaving 7 bases of the junction unmatched. This CDR3 comprises 14 residues. Germline values: CDR1 LNHDA, CDR2 SQIVND (reference sequence). CDR3 DNA: TGTGCCAGTAGTATGAGGCAGGGGGCTCGCGAGCAGTACTTC. Amino acids: CASSMRQGAREQYF.

The chain has TRBV12-3 or TRBV12-4 and TRBJ1-3, with D unclear. This CDR3 has 13 amino acids. Trimming cost V 3 bases and J 8 bases, with 11 bases left between them. The CDR3 here is CASSLLMADTIYF. CDR3 DNA: TGTGCCAGCAGTTTGTTAATGGCCGACACCATATATTTT.

The chain uses TRBV14 and TRBJ2-2, with 10 bases that match TRBD2. The CDR3 spans 16 residues. Losses at the gene ends were 2 bases for V and 2 bases for J; bases not matched to a gene: 2. CDR1 and CDR2 (germline): SGHDN, FVKESK. The CDR3 DNA is TGTGCCAGCAGCCAAACTAGCGGGGTTAACACCGGGGAGCTGTTTTTT. It codes for CASSQTSGVNTGELFF.

The chain couples TRBV14 to TRBJ2-5; possibly TRBD1 for D (5 bases). V lost 1 base, J lost 3 bases, and 9 bases lay in between. CDR3 length: 14 residues. Germline assignment: CDR1 SGHDN and CDR2 FVKESK. CDR3 in DNA: TGTGCCAGCAGCCAAGCGAAGGGGAAAGAGACCCAGTACTTC. It translates to CASSQAKGKETQYF.

There are a few counts of this clone. The genes are TRBV9 and TRBJ2-1; 12 nucleotides align to TRBD2. The CDR3 spans 17 residues. Germline CDR1 and CDR2: SGDLS and YYNGEE. Unmatched junction bases numbered 4, after V lost 0 bases and J lost 3 bases. CDR3 in amino acids: CASSVASGRAIYNEQFF. The CDR3 bases are TGTGCCAGCAGCGTAGCTAGCGGGAGGGCCATCTACAATGAGCAGTTCTTC.

The gene calls are TRBV30 and TRBJ1-1; D gene unclear. CDR3 length equals 13 residues. Germline V gene lookup returns CDR1 GTSNPN and CDR2 SVGIG (reference sequence). Trimming took off 1 base at V and 1 base at J, with 7 bases between the two ends. The CDR3 bases are TGTGCCTGGAGTGGGCACCGGAACACTGAAGCTTTCTTT. As protein: CAWSGHRNTEAFF.

The V and J genes are TRBV9 and TRBJ2-5; D call uncertain. The CDR3 contains 14 residues. Trimming left V 1 base short and J 2 bases short, with 9 bases between. CDR1 and CDR2 from the germline V gene are SGDLS and YYNGEE. In nucleotides, the CDR3 is TGTGCCAGCAGCGTAAACACTATTCAAGAGACCCAGTACTTC. Residues: CASSVNTIQETQYF.

CDR3 coding DNA: TGTGCCAGCTCACCATCGACGGGGGCTGCGGGAGTCACTGAAGCTTTCTTT. Amino acids: CASSPSTGAAGVTEAFF. The chain couples TRBV18 to TRBJ1-1; D perhaps matches TRBD1 (6 bases). CDR1 KGHSH and CDR2 LQKENI come from the germline V gene. Trimming removed 2 bases at V and 4 bases at J, with 20 bases between. The CDR3 sequence is 17 residues long.

The chain joins TRBV5-1 to TRBJ1-2; weak D call: TRBD1 (6 bases). The V and J ends lost 0 bases and 6 bases respectively, with 6 bases between them. From germline, CDR1 is SGHRS and CDR2 YFSETQ. CDR3 length: 12 residues. CDR3 sequence: CASSLGQDGYTF. The CDR3 bases are TGCGCCAGCAGCTTGGGACAGGATGGCTACACCTTC.